This T cell receptor (beta chain) was captured in a study of T cell changes during pregnancy in multiple sclerosis. J lost 10 bases, V lost 6 bases, and 13 bases had no gene match. This CDR3 is built from 15 residues. The germline CDR1 and CDR2 sequences are MNHEY and SVGAGI. The assay was immunoSEQ multiplex PCR, and TCRdb's table has in-frame clones only and misses some. The sample has about 67,000 clones, over 75% seen once. The input for sequencing was peripheral blood, taken in the third trimester of pregnancy. V gene TRBV6-5 combines with J gene TRBJ2-1; 9 bases are a match to TRBD2. This sequence was found in a female donor with multiple sclerosis, enrolled in a pregnancy study. The CDR3 DNA is TGTGCCAGCAGGAAGGAAATAGCGGGGGTTAAAGAGCAGTTCTTC. It codes for CASRKEIAGVKEQFF.